The 16 T cell receptor beta chains reported below all come from one sample, sequenced in a study of T cells in localized non-small cell lung cancer. Profiled with immunoSEQ multiplex PCR; TCRdb holds only in-frame clones, not every one. The profile covers over 1,500 clones, with roughly 33% appearing a single time and around 25% taken by the ten largest. The input for sequencing was normal lung tissue next to the tumor, taken before any cancer treatment. These receptors all stem from a female donor older than 55 with stage I lung adenocarcinoma.

This chain connects TRBV18 to TRBJ1-1; 7 nucleotides match TRBD1. The CDR3 spans 14 residues. From germline, CDR1 is KGHSH and CDR2 LQKENI. J was trimmed by 3 bases and V by 4 bases; bases with no gene match: 5. The CDR3 nucleotides are TGTGCCAGCTCACGGTCAGGGGGTGACACTGAAGCTTTCTTT. Protein sequence: CASSRSGGDTEAFF.

V is TRBV11-3 and J is TRBJ2-7; D tentatively fits TRBD1 or TRBD2 (6 bases each). CDR1 SGHNT and CDR2 YENEEA come from the germline V gene. The V end lost 5 bases, the J end lost 7 bases, and 18 bases lay between the germline ends. The CDR3 extends over 14 amino acids. The CDR3 here is CASSPLTGTWEQYF. The CDR3 coding sequence is TGTGCCAGCAGCCCGCTTACAGGGACTTGGGAGCAGTACTTC.

This chain uses TRBV6-7 with TRBJ2-7, with D uncertain. TRBV6-7 qualifies as an ORF whose function is uncertain. Trimming stripped 6 bases from V and 3 bases from J, with 15 bases between. This CDR3 has 14 residues. CDR3: CASSKGPDRYEQYF. CDR3 bases: TGTGCCAGCAGCAAAGGACCGGACCGCTACGAGCAGTACTTC.

The V and J genes are TRBV18 and TRBJ1-3, with 8 bases lining up with TRBD1. Germline V gene lookup returns CDR1 KGHSH and CDR2 LQKENI. After removal of 5 bases from V and 2 bases from J, the junction contained 5 bases not matched to a gene. The CDR3 sequence is 15 residues long. This CDR3 reads CASSSKTGAGNTIYF. DNA for the CDR3: TGTGCCAGCTCATCAAAGACAGGGGCTGGAAACACCATATATTTT.

The chain employs TRBV19 and TRBJ1-5; D might be TRBD1 (6 bases). The V gene's germline CDR1 is LNHDA and CDR2 SQIVND (reference sequence). The CDR3 totals 16 residues. With 9 bases removed from V and 0 bases from J, the gap between germline ends came to 18 bases. CDR3 sequence: CASDGGGGYSNQPQHF. In DNA, the CDR3 is TGTGCCAGCGATGGGGGAGGGGGGTATAGCAATCAGCCCCAGCATTTT.

This clone was seen more than once but under ten times. The CDR3 nucleotides read TGTGCCAGTAGTCTCCACGGGGAGGCTGGGGCCAACGTCCTGACTTTC. This encodes CASSLHGEAGANVLTF. The chain carries TRBV19 and TRBJ2-6, with D perhaps matching TRBD2 (6 bases). Trimming took off 5 bases at V and 2 bases at J, with 13 bases between the two ends. Per the germline V gene, CDR1 is LNHDA and CDR2 is SQIVND (reference sequence). The CDR3 is 16 amino acids.

This clone has more than one count but fewer than ten. The chain has TRBV6-8 and TRBJ2-2; unclear D gene. The CDR3 is 12 residues long. Germline values: CDR1 MNHGY, CDR2 SAAAGT. Between the trimmed V and J ends, which lost 6 bases and 4 bases, there was a span of 6 bases. Here the CDR3 DNA reads TGTGCCAGCAGGTGGAGCACCGGGGAGCTGTTTTTT. Translation gives CASRWSTGELFF.

V is TRBV18 and J is TRBJ1-2, with TRBD1 matching over 7 bases. Germline V CDR1 and CDR2: KGHSH, LQKENI. V gave up 2 bases and J gave up 5 bases; unmatched junction bases: 5. The CDR3 extends over 14 amino acids. This chain's CDR3 is CASSPDREVYGYTF. The DNA of the CDR3 is TGTGCCAGCTCACCAGACAGGGAGGTATATGGCTACACCTTC.

This sequence joins TRBV11-3 and TRBJ2-2; D perhaps matches TRBD1 (5 bases). The CDR3 consists of 15 residues. Germline V gene lookup returns CDR1 SGHNT and CDR2 YENEEA. Trimming cost V 5 bases and J 1 base, with 11 bases left between them. The CDR3 region is CASSPQGGNTGELFF. The DNA of the CDR3 is TGTGCCAGCAGCCCTCAGGGTGGGAACACCGGGGAGCTGTTTTTT.

By proportion, this clone is medium-sized (0.01 to 0.1%). V and J are TRBV15 and TRBJ2-1; D remains ambiguous. In germline, CDR1 is LNHNV, CDR2 YYDKDF (reference sequence). The CDR3 is made up of 16 amino acids. Trimming removed 1 base at V and 5 bases at J, with 15 bases between. The CDR3 region has the DNA TGTGCCACCAGCAGAGCTACAAGCCGCAACAACAATGAGCAGTTCTTC. Amino acid sequence: CATSRATSRNNNEQFF.

The V and J genes are TRBV9 and TRBJ2-7; D gene uncertain. Trimming left V 0 bases short and J 3 bases short, with 10 bases between. CDR1 SGDLS and CDR2 YYNGEE come from the germline V gene. This CDR3 is built from 14 residues. DNA of the CDR3: TGTGCCAGCAGCGTAGCTTGGCAGGACTACGAGCAGTACTTC. Translating it yields CASSVAWQDYEQYF.

This clone showed up just once. The chain is built from TRBV9 and TRBJ1-1, with D hard to call. Germline lookup yields CDR1 SGDLS and CDR2 YYNGEE. The CDR3 extends over 12 amino acids. Between the trimmed V and J ends, which lost 5 bases and 6 bases, there was a span of 11 bases. In DNA form, the CDR3 reads TGTGCCAGCAGTGAACTGGTCGCTGAAGCTTTCTTT. Amino acids: CASSELVAEAFF.

The table lists this clone with a few counts. The junction departs from germline at one end; a sequencing error may be responsible. The chain recombines TRBV6-8 with TRBJ1-5; 7 bases are a match to TRBD1. This CDR3 is 14 amino acids long. The germline V gene encodes CDR1 MNHGY and CDR2 SAAAGT. The CDR3 DNA reads as TGTGCCGGCAGACAGTTCGGGACAGATCAGCCCCAGCATTTT. Protein: CAGRQFGTDQPQHF.

The chain carries TRBV11-3 and TRBJ2-2; D remains unclear. Germline V CDR1 and CDR2: SGHNT, YENEEA. The ends were cut back, 5 bases at V and 4 bases at J, with 17 bases in the middle. The CDR3 runs to 16 residues. The CDR3 DNA reads TGTGCCAGCAGCCAAGTGCTTAGCCTGCCCACCGGGGAGCTGTTTTTT. Translated: CASSQVLSLPTGELFF.

The gene calls are TRBV28 and TRBJ2-6; tentatively, D is TRBD2 (7 bases). There are 18 residues in the CDR3. V was pared by 3 bases and J by 4 bases, with 19 bases between. Germline CDR1 MDHEN, CDR2 SYDVKM. The CDR3 loop is CASSFPGGRGAGANVLTF. The DNA for the CDR3 is TGTGCCAGCAGTTTCCCAGGCGGTCGGGGGGCCGGGGCCAACGTCCTGACTTTC.

This clone is labeled large. The rearrangement uses TRBV28 and TRBJ1-2; D gene ambiguous. V shed 3 bases and J shed 3 bases, with 11 bases lying between them. The CDR3 sequence is 14 residues long. Germline CDR1 and CDR2: MDHEN and SYDVKM. The CDR3 DNA sequence: TGTGCCAGCAGTTTGTTGGGTACGGACTATGGCTACACCTTC. Its protein is CASSLLGTDYGYTF.